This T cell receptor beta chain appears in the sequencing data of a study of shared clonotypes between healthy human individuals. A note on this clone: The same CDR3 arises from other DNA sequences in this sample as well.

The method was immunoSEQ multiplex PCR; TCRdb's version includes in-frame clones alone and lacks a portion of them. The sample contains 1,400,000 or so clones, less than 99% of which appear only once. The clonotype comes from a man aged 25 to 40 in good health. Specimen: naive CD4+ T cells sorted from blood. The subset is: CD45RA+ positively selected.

This CDR3 is CATSRDLGQPQHF. In DNA form, the CDR3 reads TGTGCCACCAGCAGAGATTTGGGGCAGCCCCAGCATTTT. V usage is TRBV15 and J usage is TRBJ1-5; D ambiguous. The V gene's germline CDR1 is LNHNV and CDR2 YYDKDF (reference sequence). V lost 0 bases to trimming and J lost 7 bases, with 7 bases between them. The CDR3 spans 13 residues. Full variable domain (missing parts from reference TRBV15 and TRBJ1-5): DAMVIQNPRYQVTQFGKPVTLSCSQTLNHNVMYWYQQKSSQAPKLLFHYYDKDFNNEADTPDNFQSRRPNTSFCFLDIRSPGLGDTAMYLCATSRDLGQPQHFGDGTRLSIL.